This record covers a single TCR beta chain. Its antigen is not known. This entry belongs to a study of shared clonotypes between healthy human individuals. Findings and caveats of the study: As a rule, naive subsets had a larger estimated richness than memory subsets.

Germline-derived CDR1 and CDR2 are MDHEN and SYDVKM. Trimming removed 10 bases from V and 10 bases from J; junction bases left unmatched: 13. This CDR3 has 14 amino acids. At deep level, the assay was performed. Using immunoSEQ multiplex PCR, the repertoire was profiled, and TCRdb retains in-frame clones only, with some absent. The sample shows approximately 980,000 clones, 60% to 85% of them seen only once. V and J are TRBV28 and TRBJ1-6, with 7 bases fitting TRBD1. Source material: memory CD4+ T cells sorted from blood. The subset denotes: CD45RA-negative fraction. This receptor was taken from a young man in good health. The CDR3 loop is CATKRTGALSPLHF. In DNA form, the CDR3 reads TGTGCCACCAAACGAACAGGGGCGTTGTCACCCCTCCACTTT.